This T cell receptor beta chain was obtained from a study of blood T cell repertoires in COVID-19. Germline V CDR1 and CDR2: SGHTA, FQGNSA. V was pared by 7 bases and J by 2 bases, with 18 bases between. This CDR3 contains 15 residues. Sequenced by immunoSEQ multiplex PCR; TCRdb stores in-frame clones only, minus some. The sample comprises about 150,000 clones, over 75% of which are singletons, and around 7% rests with the top ten. The sequenced sample consisted of PBMCs or T cells enriched from blood (not recorded which). This receptor was taken from a woman aged 45-59 years who had recovered from COVID-19. V gene TRBV7-2 combines with J gene TRBJ2-7, with D maybe TRBD1 (6 bases). The CDR3 region has the DNA TGTGCCAGCACCACACTCGGGCCAGGGGCCTACGAGCAGTACTTC. Translating gives CASTTLGPGAYEQYF.